A single sample is the source of the 27 T cell receptor beta chains below, sequenced in a study of CD8+ T cells in alopecia areata. Reverse transcription of extracted RNA yielded cDNA, which provided the sequencing template. Sequenced by immunoSEQ multiplex PCR; TCRdb stores in-frame clones only, minus some. Among 65,000 to 100,000 clones listed, roughly 51% were seen once. Sample: NKG2D-high CD8+ T cells sorted from blood. The receptor set was obtained from a human donor with alopecia areata.

The chain has TRBV27 and TRBJ1-4; 11 nucleotides agree with TRBD1. With 5 bases clipped from V and 7 bases from J, the junction kept 6 bases outside the gene matches. This CDR3 spans 15 amino acids. Germline loops: CDR1 MNHEY, CDR2 SMNVEV (reference sequence). CDR3 protein: CASSLPGTGGEKLFF. The CDR3 DNA reads TGTGCCAGCAGTCTCCCCGGGACAGGGGGTGAAAAACTGTTTTTT.

The chain joins TRBV27 to TRBJ2-7; D not certain. CDR3 length: 14 amino acids. Between the trimmed V and J ends, which lost 5 bases and 7 bases, there was a span of 18 bases. Germline V CDR1 and CDR2: MNHEY, SMNVEV (reference sequence). CDR3 in amino acids: CASSPLPQAREQYF. DNA for the CDR3: TGTGCCAGCAGTCCCCTGCCCCAGGCCCGGGAGCAGTACTTC.

The chain employs TRBV23-1 and TRBJ2-3, with no clear D. TRBV23-1 is reported as an ORF; its role is uncertain. V was clipped by 0 bases and J by 0 bases, with 22 bases between them. CDR3 length equals 20 residues. In DNA, the CDR3 is TGCGCCAGCAGTCAATCGATGTTCCGCAGTCCCCACCCTAGCACAGATACGCAGTATTTT. It yields the protein CASSQSMFRSPHPSTDTQYF.

The CDR3 bases are TGTGCCAGCAGTGACACAGGGAACCAAGAGACCCAGTACTTC. As protein: CASSDTGNQETQYF. The rearrangement uses TRBV6-5 and TRBJ2-5; D possibly corresponds to TRBD1 (6 bases). Germline V lookup: CDR1 MNHEY, CDR2 SVGAGI. The CDR3 is made up of 14 amino acids. Trimming cost V 5 bases and J 0 bases, with 10 bases left between them.

This sequence joins TRBV27 and TRBJ2-5, with TRBD2 identical over 13 bases. The CDR3 loop spans 15 amino acids. Trimming at V came to 5 bases and at J to 5 bases, leaving 5 bases not matched to a gene. The germline V gene has CDR1 MNHEY and CDR2 SMNVEV (reference sequence). The CDR3 DNA reads TGTGCCAGCAGTCCCGGGACTAGCGGGGATGAGACCCAGTACTTC. It is translated as CASSPGTSGDETQYF.

The J gene is TRBJ2-7, the V gene TRBV27; D not resolved. This CDR3 is built from 14 residues. V was trimmed by 3 bases and J by 2 bases, leaving 11 bases between them. Germline CDR1 and CDR2: MNHEY and SMNVEV (reference sequence). CDR3 DNA: TGTGCCAGCAGTTTGACTGGCGGTACCTACGAGCAGTACTTC. Protein: CASSLTGGTYEQYF.

This chain joins TRBV7-8 and TRBJ2-2; D is undetermined. V was shortened by 5 bases and J by 5 bases, with 3 bases between the two germline ends. The germline CDR1 and CDR2 sequences are SGHVS and FQNEAQ. The CDR3 is made up of 11 amino acids. The CDR3 is CASSDTGELFF. CDR3 nucleotide sequence: TGTGCCAGCAGCGATACCGGGGAGCTGTTTTTT.

The J gene is TRBJ1-1, the V gene TRBV29-1; D is ambiguous. The CDR3 totals 12 residues. Trimming cost V 2 bases and J 0 bases, with 4 bases left between them. Germline CDR1 reads SQVTM; CDR2 reads ANQGSEA. CDR3 in amino acids: CSVETLNTEAFF. DNA of the CDR3: TGCAGCGTTGAAACGTTGAACACTGAAGCTTTCTTT.

V usage is TRBV9 and J usage is TRBJ2-6; D unclear. Between the trimmed V and J ends, which lost 1 base and 0 bases, there was a span of 11 bases. Germline-derived CDR1 and CDR2 are SGDLS and YYNGEE. CDR3 length: 17 amino acids. CDR3 in amino acids: CASSVSRRDSGANVLTF. Here the CDR3 DNA reads TGTGCCAGCAGCGTAAGCCGACGAGACTCTGGGGCCAACGTCCTGACTTTC. The complete variable domain, with remaining parts taken from reference TRBV9 and TRBJ2-6, reads DSGVTQTPKHLITATGQRVTLRCSPRSGDLSVYWYQQSLDQGLQFLIQYYNGEERAKGNILERFSAQQFPDLHSELNLSSLELGDSALYFCASSVSRRDSGANVLTFGAGSRLTVL.

This clone came up a few times. Germline is not matched at one junction end, which may reflect a read error. The CDR3 is CSVEDPGQQVF. In nucleotides, the CDR3 is TGCAGCGTTGAAGATCCGGGACAGCAAGTCTTC. J is TRBJ2-7 and V is TRBV29-1; 7 bases fit TRBD1. Germline CDR1 is SQVTM and CDR2 is ANQGSEA. CDR3 length equals 11 residues.

CDR3: CASSSTPGGSSGYTF. CDR3 sequence (DNA): TGTGCCAGCAGCTCGACCCCTGGGGGGTCTAGTGGCTACACCTTC. The V call is TRBV11-2, the J call TRBJ1-2, with a weak D call TRBD1 (5 bases). V gave up 4 bases and J gave up 7 bases, with 19 bases separating them. The CDR3 is made up of 15 amino acids. Germline V CDR1 and CDR2: SGHAT, FQNNGV. Full variable domain (missing parts from reference TRBV11-2 and TRBJ1-2): EAGVAQSPRYKIIEKRQSVAFWCNPISGHATLYWYQQILGQGPKLLIQFQNNGVVDDSQLPKDRFSAERLKGVDSTLKIQPAKLEDSAVYLCASSSTPGGSSGYTFGSGTRLTVV.

In its sample, this clone was seen once. J is TRBJ2-5 and V is TRBV20-1; D ambiguous. Germline CDR1 and CDR2: DFQATT and SNEGSKA (reference sequence). V was trimmed by 6 bases and J by 0 bases, leaving 5 bases between them. The CDR3 has 11 residues. In nucleotides, the CDR3 is TGCAGTGCCGCCTACCAAGAGACCCAGTACTTC. It yields the protein CSAAYQETQYF.

The chain uses TRBV13 and TRBJ2-1; 8 nucleotides align to TRBD1. In germline, CDR1 is PRHDT, CDR2 FYEKMQ (reference sequence). J lost 2 bases, V lost 7 bases, and 10 bases had no gene match. The CDR3 contains 16 residues. This CDR3 is CASTRQGSGPYNEQFF. CDR3 nucleotides: TGTGCCAGCACTCGACAGGGGTCAGGTCCCTACAATGAGCAGTTCTTC.

This clone was observed a single time. The chain recombines TRBV13 with TRBJ2-3, with 7 bases lining up with TRBD2. The trim removed 5 bases at V and 2 bases at J, leaving 10 bases unmatched. Germline CDR1 reads PRHDT; CDR2 reads FYEKMQ (reference sequence). CDR3 length equals 16 residues. CDR3 loop: CASSQKRGPSTDTQYF. Here the CDR3 DNA reads TGTGCCAGCAGCCAGAAGCGGGGTCCTTCCACAGATACGCAGTATTTT.

The rearrangement uses TRBV28 and TRBJ2-1, with 7 bases identical to TRBD2. Germline CDR1 is MDHEN and CDR2 is SYDVKM. The CDR3 loop spans 16 amino acids. The ends lost 5 bases at V and 4 bases at J; junction bases unmatched: 11. The CDR3 is CASSPRTSDLYNEQFF. The CDR3 nucleotides read TGTGCCAGCAGTCCCCGCACTAGCGACCTATACAATGAGCAGTTCTTC.

This sequence joins TRBV2 and TRBJ2-5, with D uncertain. The V and J ends lost 2 bases and 4 bases respectively, with 2 bases between them. The V gene's germline CDR1 is SNHLY and CDR2 FYNNEI. The CDR3 has 11 amino acids. DNA of the CDR3: TGTGCCAGCAGTGAAAGAGAGACCCAGTACTTC. Translation gives CASSERETQYF.

The table lists this clone with a few counts. The chain uses TRBV28 and TRBJ2-5; no clear D gene. Trimming took 5 bases from V and 5 from J, leaving 3 bases between them. CDR1 is MDHEN and CDR2 is SYDVKM in the germline V gene. The CDR3 extends over 10 amino acids. The CDR3 nucleotides are TGTGCCAGCAGTCGTGAGACCCAGTACTTC. Translation: CASSRETQYF.

The rearrangement links TRBV29-1 to TRBJ2-1; 10 nucleotides agree with TRBD2. CDR3 length equals 13 residues. The J segment lost 9 bases and the V segment lost 2 bases, leaving 4 bases of the junction unmatched. The germline V gene has CDR1 SQVTM and CDR2 ANQGSEA. The CDR3 protein is CSVESSGSSEQFF. The CDR3 DNA reads as TGCAGCGTTGAATCTAGCGGGAGCAGTGAGCAGTTCTTC.

This clone has only a few counts. The rearrangement joins TRBV4-1 to TRBJ2-5; TRBD2 matches 9 bases. This CDR3 is built from 17 residues. J lost 1 base, V lost 0 bases, and 6 bases had no gene match. The V gene's germline CDR1 is MGHRA and CDR2 YSYEKL. CDR3: CASSQEPSGGTQETQYF. The DNA for the CDR3 is TGCGCCAGCAGCCAAGAACCAAGCGGGGGGACCCAAGAGACCCAGTACTTC.

This chain links TRBV6-5 with TRBJ1-5; D is unresolved. Germline V gives CDR1 MNHEY, CDR2 SVGAGI. The length of the CDR3 is 15 residues. V lost 7 bases to trimming and J lost 1 base, with 14 bases between them. The CDR3 loop is CASTKDGWSNQPQHF. The CDR3 DNA sequence: TGTGCCAGCACCAAGGACGGCTGGAGCAATCAGCCCCAGCATTTT.

The chain combines TRBV30 with TRBJ2-3; 7 bases line up with TRBD2. The CDR3 has 13 residues. Trimming at V came to 3 bases and at J to 7 bases, leaving 7 bases not matched to a gene. CDR1 is GTSNPN, CDR2 SVGIG, per germline (reference sequence). CDR3: CAWSLAESNTQYF. The CDR3 region has the DNA TGTGCCTGGAGCCTAGCGGAATCCAATACGCAGTATTTT.

This chain joins TRBV30 and TRBJ1-4, with unresolved D. The CDR3 is 14 residues long. Germline loops: CDR1 GTSNPN, CDR2 SVGIG (reference sequence). V lost 0 bases and J 3 bases, leaving 8 bases between the germline ends. In nucleotides, the CDR3 is TGTGCCTGGAGTGTCGGCGACTCTAATGAAAAACTGTTTTTT. It specifies CAWSVGDSNEKLFF. The whole variable domain, remainder taken from reference TRBV30 and TRBJ1-4, is SQTIHQWPATLVQPVGSPLSLECTVEGTSNPNLYWYRQAAGRGLQLLFYSVGIGQISSEVPQNLSASRPQDRQFILSSKKLLLSDSGFYLCAWSVGDSNEKLFFGSGTQLSVL.

V is TRBV29-1 and J is TRBJ1-1; 9 bases map to TRBD1. CDR3 length equals 13 residues. After removal of 6 bases from V and 1 base from J, the junction contained 3 bases not matched to a gene. Germline values: CDR1 SQVTM, CDR2 ANQGSEA. CDR3 amino acids: CSVPGQGNTEAFF. DNA for the CDR3: TGCAGCGTGCCGGGACAGGGGAACACTGAAGCTTTCTTT.

This clone was recorded a few times. The chain employs TRBV29-1 and TRBJ1-1; maybe TRBD1 (6 bases). Trimming removed 7 bases at V and 6 bases at J, with 12 bases between. CDR3 size: 11 residues. Per the germline V gene, CDR1 is SQVTM and CDR2 is ANQGSEA. The DNA for the CDR3 is TGCAGCGCAGAGACAGGAGCTGAAGCTTTCTTT. Encoded protein: CSAETGAEAFF.

This rearrangement joins TRBV29-1 to TRBJ2-6, with D unresolved. The germline V gene has CDR1 SQVTM and CDR2 ANQGSEA. V was shortened by 0 bases and J by 2 bases, with 8 bases between the two germline ends. The CDR3 spans 15 residues. CDR3 amino acids: CSVEEGPPGANVLTF. In DNA form, the CDR3 reads TGCAGCGTTGAAGAAGGACCCCCTGGGGCCAACGTCCTGACTTTC.

This clone was found a few times. V usage is TRBV29-1 and J usage is TRBJ2-1; tentatively, D is TRBD2 (6 bases). The length of the CDR3 is 13 residues. Germline V gene lookup returns CDR1 SQVTM and CDR2 ANQGSEA. Between the trimmed V and J ends, which lost 7 bases and 7 bases, there was a span of 17 bases. CDR3 residues: CSGDVGGNNEQFF. CDR3 sequence (DNA): TGCAGCGGGGATGTTGGAGGGAATAATGAGCAGTTCTTC.

J is TRBJ2-3 and V is TRBV4-3, with 9 bases lining up with TRBD2. There are 17 residues in the CDR3. The ends lost 1 base at V and 1 base at J; junction bases unmatched: 6. Per germline, CDR1 LGHNA and CDR2 YSLEER. The CDR3 sequence: CASSQGTVAGGTDTQYF. For the CDR3, the DNA is TGCGCCAGCAGCCAAGGAACAGTAGCGGGAGGCACAGATACGCAGTATTTT.